This TCR beta chain was identified in a study of T cells in Graves' hyperthyroidism and ophthalmopathy. Study-wide points: Most expanded thyroid clonotypes above 0.001 also appeared in blood. Model-based prediction identified ophthalmopathy a median around seven months prior to its onset.

Template material for amplifying TCR beta CDR3 regions consisted of RNA transcripts. First-round RT-PCR with HTBI primers amplified the TCR CDR3 region. TCRdb re-called the multiplex PCR reads with MiXCR, one entry per CDR3 protein. The sample has 300,000 to 400,000 distinct CDR3 sequences, less than 20% seen once. Not enrolled were patients with uncontrolled infection, other autoimmune disease, pregnancy or lactation. Diagnoses rested on clinical symptoms, serum thyroxine and TRAb, thyroid ultrasound and orbital computed tomography. This clonotype was recorded once. No antigen is known for it. This clonotype was obtained from a young man with Graves' ophthalmopathy. The sample comprised blood.

The CDR3 sequence: CASGGATDTQYF. CDR3 nucleotides: TGTGCCAGCGGGGGGGCGACAGATACGCAGTATTTT. The gene calls are TRBV9 and TRBJ2-3; a weak D match, TRBD2 (7 bases). Germline V CDR1 and CDR2: SGDLS, YYNGEE. The CDR3 consists of 12 residues. Trimming removed 7 bases at V and 3 bases at J, with 9 bases between.